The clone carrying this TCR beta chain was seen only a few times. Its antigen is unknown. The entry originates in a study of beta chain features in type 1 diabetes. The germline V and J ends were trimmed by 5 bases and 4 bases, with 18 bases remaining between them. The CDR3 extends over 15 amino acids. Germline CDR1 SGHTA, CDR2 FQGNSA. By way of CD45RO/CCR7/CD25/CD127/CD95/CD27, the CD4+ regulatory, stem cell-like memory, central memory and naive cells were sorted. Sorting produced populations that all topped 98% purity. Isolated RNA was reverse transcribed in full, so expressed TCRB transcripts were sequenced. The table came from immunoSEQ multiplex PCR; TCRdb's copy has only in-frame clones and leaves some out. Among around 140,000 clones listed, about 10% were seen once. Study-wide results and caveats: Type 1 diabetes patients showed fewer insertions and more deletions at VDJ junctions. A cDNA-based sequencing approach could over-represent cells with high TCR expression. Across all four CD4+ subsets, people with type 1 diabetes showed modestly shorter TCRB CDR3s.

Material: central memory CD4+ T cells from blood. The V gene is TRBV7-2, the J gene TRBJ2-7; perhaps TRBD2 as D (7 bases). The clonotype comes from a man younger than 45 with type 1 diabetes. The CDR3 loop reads CASSLEGGGRYEQYF. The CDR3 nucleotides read TGTGCCAGCAGCCTAGAGGGGGGGGGCCGGTACGAGCAGTACTTC.